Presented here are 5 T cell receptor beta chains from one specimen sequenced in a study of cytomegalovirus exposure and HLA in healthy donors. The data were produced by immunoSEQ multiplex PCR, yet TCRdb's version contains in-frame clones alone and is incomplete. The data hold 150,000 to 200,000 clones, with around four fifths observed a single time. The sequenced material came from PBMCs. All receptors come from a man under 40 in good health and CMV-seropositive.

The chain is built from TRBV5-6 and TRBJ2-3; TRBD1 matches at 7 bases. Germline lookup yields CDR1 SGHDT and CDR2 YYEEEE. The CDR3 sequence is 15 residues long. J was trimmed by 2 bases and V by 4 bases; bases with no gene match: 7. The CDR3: CASSRTTGTTDTQYF. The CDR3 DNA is TGTGCCAGCAGCCGGACGACAGGGACCACAGATACGCAGTATTTT.

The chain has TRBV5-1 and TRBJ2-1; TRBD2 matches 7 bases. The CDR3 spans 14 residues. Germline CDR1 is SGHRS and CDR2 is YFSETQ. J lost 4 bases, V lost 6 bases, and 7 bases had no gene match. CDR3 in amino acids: CASTPGGVYNEQFF. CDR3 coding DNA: TGCGCCAGCACCCCGGGGGGTGTATACAATGAGCAGTTCTTC.

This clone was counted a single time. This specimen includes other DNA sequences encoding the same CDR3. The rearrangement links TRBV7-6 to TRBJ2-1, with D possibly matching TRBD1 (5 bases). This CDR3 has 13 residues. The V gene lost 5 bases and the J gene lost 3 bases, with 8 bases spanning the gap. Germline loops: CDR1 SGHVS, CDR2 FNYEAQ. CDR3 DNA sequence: TGTGCCAGCAGCCTTAGGGGCTACAATGAGCAGTTCTTC. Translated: CASSLRGYNEQFF.

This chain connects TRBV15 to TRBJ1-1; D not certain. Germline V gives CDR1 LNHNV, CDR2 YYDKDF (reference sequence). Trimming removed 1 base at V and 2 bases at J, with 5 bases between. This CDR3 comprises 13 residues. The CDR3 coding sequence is TGTGCCACCAGCAGAGCCTCTAACACTGAAGCTTTCTTT. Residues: CATSRASNTEAFF.

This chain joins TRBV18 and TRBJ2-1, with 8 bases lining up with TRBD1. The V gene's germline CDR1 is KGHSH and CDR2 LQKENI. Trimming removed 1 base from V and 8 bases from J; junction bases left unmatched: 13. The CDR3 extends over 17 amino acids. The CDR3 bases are TGTGCCAGCTCACCACGCCCGGGACAGGAAAAGGCCGATGAGCAGTTCTTC. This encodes CASSPRPGQEKADEQFF.